These T cell receptor beta chains were read from a single sample in a study of blood T cell repertoires in COVID-19. Profiling relied on immunoSEQ multiplex PCR, and the TCRdb table lists in-frame clones only, not all of them. The sample shows around 130,000 clones, approximately 85% of them seen only once. Sequencing was performed on peripheral blood. These receptors were obtained from a man aged 45 to 65 with acute or convalescent COVID-19. The CDR3 runs from the conserved cysteine through the conserved F or W. D genes are given only for firm matches. Clone size is given for some rows only: seen once, a few or many times, or a class if the clone is expanded.

d_call	v_call	j_call	clone_size	cdr3_aa	cdr3_nt
.	TRBV11-2	TRBJ2-7	.	CASSLSGGTYEQYF	TGTGCCAGCAGCCTATCGGGCGGGACCTACGAGCAGTACTTC
.	TRBV3-1/TRBV3-2	TRBJ2-5	.	CASSQGPQDQETQYF	TGTGCCAGCAGCCAGGGGCCCCAAGACCAAGAGACCCAGTACTTC
.	TRBV7-8	TRBJ2-7	few	CASSLDAGIYEQYF	TGTGCCAGCAGCTTAGACGCGGGGATTTACGAGCAGTACTTC
TRBD2	TRBV5-8	TRBJ2-1	.	CASSRELAGPYNEQFF	TGTGCCAGCAGCCGGGAGCTAGCGGGACCCTACAATGAGCAGTTCTTC
.	TRBV14	TRBJ1-3	.	CASSQREWRSGNTIYF	TGTGCCAGCAGCCAGAGAGAGTGGAGGTCTGGAAACACCATATATTTT
.	TRBV4-1	TRBJ1-1	.	CASSQGNGGSLRRTEAFF	TGCGCCAGCAGCCAAGGTAATGGTGGCAGCCTTAGGAGGACTGAAGCTTTCTTT
.	TRBV7-9	TRBJ1-4	.	CASSLISRGGPSKKLFF	TGTGCCAGCAGCTTAATCTCCCGGGGGGGGCCGAGTAAAAAACTGTTTTTT
TRBD1	TRBV13	TRBJ2-7	.	CASRLTGVTYEQYF	TGTGCCAGCAGACTAACAGGGGTCACCTACGAGCAGTACTTC
.	TRBV5-4	TRBJ1-1	.	CASRPGGLSSTEAFF	TGTGCCAGCAGACCTGGGGGACTCTCCAGCACTGAAGCTTTCTTT
.	TRBV6-5	TRBJ1-2	.	CASSYEGSYLYGYTF	TGTGCCAGCAGTTACGAGGGATCCTACCTCTATGGCTACACCTTC
TRBD1	TRBV2	TRBJ2-1	.	CASSDPGTGKDNEQFF	TGTGCCAGCAGTGACCCCGGGACAGGGAAGGACAATGAGCAGTTCTTC
.	TRBV5-1	TRBJ2-2	.	CASSLWRGGTGELFF	TGCGCCAGCAGCTTGTGGCGGGGAGGCACCGGGGAGCTGTTTTTT
.	TRBV5-4	TRBJ2-2	.	CASSLRDRLRAGRGELFF	TGTGCCAGCAGCTTGAGGGACCGATTGCGGGCGGGGCGAGGGGAGCTGTTTTTT
.	TRBV28	TRBJ1-5	.	CASSSGSNQPQHF	TGTGCCAGCAGCTCAGGGAGCAATCAGCCCCAGCATTTT
.	TRBV27	TRBJ1-1	.	CASSSDRSHTEAFF	TGTGCCAGCAGTTCGGACAGATCTCACACTGAAGCTTTCTTT
.	TRBV12-3/TRBV12-4	TRBJ1-1	.	CASKVQGATEAFF	TGTGCCAGCAAGGTACAGGGAGCCACTGAAGCTTTCTTT
.	TRBV18	TRBJ1-1	.	CASSPGGRGNTEAFF	TGTGCCAGCTCACCTGGAGGCAGGGGGAACACTGAAGCTTTCTTT
.	TRBV2	TRBJ2-7	few	CASRRDHYEQYF	TGTGCCAGCAGGCGGGACCACTACGAGCAGTACTTC
.	TRBV27	TRBJ2-7	few	CASSLGVRGSSYEQYF	TGTGCCAGCAGTTTAGGGGTCCGCGGGTCTTCCTACGAGCAGTACTTC
.	TRBV6-5	TRBJ2-7	.	CASSYPDGRGRFEQYF	TGTGCCAGCAGTTACCCGGACGGACGTGGGAGGTTCGAGCAGTACTTC
.	TRBV19	TRBJ1-1	.	CASSIQGEMNTEAFF	TGTGCCAGTAGTATCCAAGGAGAGATGAACACTGAAGCTTTCTTT
TRBD1	TRBV18	TRBJ1-2	.	CASYQPGQSYGYTF	TGTGCCAGCTACCAACCGGGACAGAGTTATGGCTACACCTTC
.	TRBV5-4	TRBJ2-5	.	CASSLRGAGGFQETQYF	TGTGCCAGCAGCTTACGGGGGGCCGGTGGGTTCCAAGAGACCCAGTACTTC
.	TRBV7-2	TRBJ1-5	.	CASSLGPGAGQPQHF	TGTGCCAGCAGCTTAGGACCTGGGGCAGGCCAGCCCCAGCATTTT
.	TRBV15	TRBJ2-5	.	CATRQDGELQYF	TGTGCCACCAGACAAGATGGGGAGCTCCAGTACTTC
.	TRBV19	TRBJ1-1	.	CASLPGEGMNTEAFF	TGTGCCAGTCTGCCGGGGGAGGGGATGAACACTGAAGCTTTCTTT
TRBD1	TRBV9	TRBJ1-5	.	CASSVGTGYQPQHF	TGTGCCAGCAGCGTTGGGACAGGCTATCAGCCCCAGCATTTT
TRBD2	TRBV3-1/TRBV3-2	TRBJ2-5	.	CASSQVFLAGDETQYF	TGTGCCAGCAGCCAAGTATTCCTAGCGGGAGATGAGACCCAGTACTTC
TRBD2	TRBV18	TRBJ2-7	.	CATGGDHEQYF	TGTGCCACCGGGGGGGACCACGAGCAGTACTTC
.	TRBV7-9	TRBJ2-3	.	CASIPDSNTDTQYF	TGTGCCAGCATCCCGGACAGTAACACAGATACGCAGTATTTT
.	TRBV29-1	TRBJ1-2	.	CSVEVRWVIPIYGYTF	TGCAGCGTTGAAGTCAGGTGGGTAATACCTATTTATGGCTACACCTTC
TRBD1	TRBV7-2	TRBJ2-1	.	CASSFRTGANEQFF	TGTGCCAGCAGCTTCCGGACAGGGGCGAATGAGCAGTTCTTC
.	TRBV5-1	TRBJ2-7	.	CASSFRTGTYEQYF	TGCGCCAGCAGCTTCCGGACGGGGACCTACGAGCAGTACTTC
TRBD1	TRBV11-3	TRBJ2-7	.	CASSSRTGIYEQYF	TGTGCCAGCAGCTCGAGGACAGGGATCTACGAGCAGTACTTC
TRBD1	TRBV4-1	TRBJ2-7	.	CASSQPGQGSYEQYF	TGCGCCAGCAGCCAACCGGGACAGGGATCCTACGAGCAGTACTTC
TRBD2	TRBV16	TRBJ2-1	.	CASSQSPLAGGPMKDNNEQFF	TGTGCCAGCAGCCAATCACCACTAGCGGGGGGGCCAATGAAAGATAACAATGAGCAGTTCTTC
TRBD1	TRBV28	TRBJ1-5	.	CASTEDRDGNQPQHF	TGTGCCAGCACCGAGGACAGGGATGGCAATCAGCCCCAGCATTTT
TRBD1	TRBV7-8	TRBJ1-5	.	CASSSIEDREYQPQHF	TGTGCCAGCAGCTCCATCGAAGACAGGGAGTATCAGCCCCAGCATTTT
.	TRBV7-9	TRBJ1-5	.	CASSPLADQPQHF	TGTGCCAGCAGCCCGCTCGCAGATCAGCCCCAGCATTTT
.	TRBV6-6	TRBJ1-5	.	CASSSPAGPGQPQHF	TGTGCCAGCAGTTCCCCCGCGGGACCGGGTCAGCCCCAGCATTTT
TRBD1	TRBV27	TRBJ2-5	few	CASSPGTGYVQETQYF	TGTGCCAGCAGTCCCGGGACAGGGTACGTCCAAGAGACCCAGTACTTC
.	TRBV7-3	TRBJ2-5	.	CASSLQGLGTETQYF	TGTGCCAGCAGCCTACAGGGCTTAGGAACAGAGACCCAGTACTTC
TRBD1	TRBV5-1	TRBJ1-5	.	CASSLDNRGGQPQHF	TGCGCCAGCAGCTTGGATAACAGGGGGGGCCAGCCCCAGCATTTT
TRBD1	TRBV5-1	TRBJ1-1	.	CASSRDSMEAFF	TGCGCCAGCAGCCGGGACAGTATGGAAGCTTTCTTT
.	TRBV7-8	TRBJ2-1	.	CASSGSGVYNEQFF	TGTGCCAGCAGCGGAAGTGGAGTCTACAATGAGCAGTTCTTC